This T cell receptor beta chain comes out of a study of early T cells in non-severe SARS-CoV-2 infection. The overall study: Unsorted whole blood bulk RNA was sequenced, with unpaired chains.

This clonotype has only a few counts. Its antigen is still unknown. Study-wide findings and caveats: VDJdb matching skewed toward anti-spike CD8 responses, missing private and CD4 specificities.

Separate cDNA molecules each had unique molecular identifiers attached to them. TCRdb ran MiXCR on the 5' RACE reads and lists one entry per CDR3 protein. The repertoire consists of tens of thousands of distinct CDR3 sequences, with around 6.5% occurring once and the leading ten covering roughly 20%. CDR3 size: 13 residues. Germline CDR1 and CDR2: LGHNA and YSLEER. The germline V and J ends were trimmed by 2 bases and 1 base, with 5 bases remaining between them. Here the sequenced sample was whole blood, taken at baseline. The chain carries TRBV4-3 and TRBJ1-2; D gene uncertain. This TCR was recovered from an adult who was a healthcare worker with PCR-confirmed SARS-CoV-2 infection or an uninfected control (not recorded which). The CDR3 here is CASSQLINYGYTF. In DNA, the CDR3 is TGCGCCAGCAGCCAATTAATTAACTATGGCTACACCTTC.